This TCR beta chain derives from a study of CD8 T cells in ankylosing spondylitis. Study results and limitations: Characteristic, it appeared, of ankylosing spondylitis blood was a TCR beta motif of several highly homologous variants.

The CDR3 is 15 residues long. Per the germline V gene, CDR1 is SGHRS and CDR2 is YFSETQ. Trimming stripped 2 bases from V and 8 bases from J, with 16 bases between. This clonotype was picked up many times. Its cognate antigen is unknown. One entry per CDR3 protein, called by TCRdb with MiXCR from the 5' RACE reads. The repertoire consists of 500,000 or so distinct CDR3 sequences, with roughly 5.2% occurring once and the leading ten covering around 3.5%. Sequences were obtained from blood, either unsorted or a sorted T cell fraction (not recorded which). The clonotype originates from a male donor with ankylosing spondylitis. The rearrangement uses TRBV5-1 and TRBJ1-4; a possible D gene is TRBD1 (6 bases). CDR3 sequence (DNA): TGCGCCAGCAGCTTTTATAGGGGGATAGGCGAAAAACTGTTTTTT. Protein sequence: CASSFYRGIGEKLFF. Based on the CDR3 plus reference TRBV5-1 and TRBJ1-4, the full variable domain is KAGVTQTPRYLIKTRGQQVTLSCSPISGHRSVSWYQQTPGQGLQFLFEYFSETQRNKGNFPGRFSGRQFSNSRSEMNVSTLELGDSALYLCASSFYRGIGEKLFFGSGTQLSVL.